This T cell receptor (beta chain) was observed in a study of T cell repertoires in cytomegalovirus infection. The overall study: Matching HLA type and CMV infection were both indicated by public TCR beta signatures.

Study results and limitations: The ex vivo response was dominated by HLA-C-restricted CMV-specific TCR beta clonotypes. Frequencies of public TCR beta families were cumulated, and this identified carriers of CMV plus the relevant HLA.

TCRdb redid the calling of the reads with MiXCR, one entry per CDR3 protein. The table records approximately 910,000 distinct CDR3 sequences, roughly 30% of them present only once. Trimming removed 2 bases at V and 1 base at J, with 8 bases between. This CDR3 spans 14 amino acids. Germline V gene sequence: CDR1 MNHEY, CDR2 SVGAGI. About this clonotype: Its antigen is unidentified.

The specimen was cultured CD8+ T cells from PBMCs, collected from culture after CMV antigen stimulation. The clonotype comes from a human donor in good health (CMV status not recorded). Some clones in this sample may be carry-over from other donors' samples. The rearrangement uses TRBV6-5 and TRBJ2-5; D uncertain. The CDR3 bases are TGTGCCAGCAGTTACGGCATTCTCCAAGAGACCCAGTACTTC. Translating it yields CASSYGILQETQYF.